The TCR beta chain under discussion was sequenced for a study of blood T cell repertoires in COVID-19. Turning to the study itself: PBMCs, B-cell-depleted T cells, or T cells provided the cDNA or gDNA that made up the material.

The CDR3 extends over 17 amino acids. Germline V gives CDR1 SEHNR, CDR2 FQNEAQ (reference sequence). Trimming took off 5 bases at V and 1 base at J, with 20 bases between the two ends. Libraries were prepared by immunoSEQ multiplex PCR; TCRdb keeps only in-frame clonotypes and omits some of them. The table lists around 310,000 clones, roughly 86% of them singletons. The sequenced sample was PBMCs or T cells enriched from blood (not recorded which). This TCR came from a woman aged 25 to 39 who had recovered from COVID-19. The rearrangement joins TRBV7-9 to TRBJ1-2; TRBD1 might be the D (6 bases). The CDR3 bases are TGTGCCAGCAGCCTGGTCCGGGACAACGAATTTAACTATGGCTACACCTTC. Translation gives CASSLVRDNEFNYGYTF.